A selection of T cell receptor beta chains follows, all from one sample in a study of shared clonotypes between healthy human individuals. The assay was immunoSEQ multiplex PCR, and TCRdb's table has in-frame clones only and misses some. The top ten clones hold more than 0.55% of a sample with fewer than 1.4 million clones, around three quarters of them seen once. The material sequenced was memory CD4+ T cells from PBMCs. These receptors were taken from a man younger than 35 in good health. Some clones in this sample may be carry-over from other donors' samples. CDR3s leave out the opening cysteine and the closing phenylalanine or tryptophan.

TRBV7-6	ASSLEDRADGYT
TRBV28	ASSLASPGSSQPQH
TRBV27	ASVQSWGGTEAF
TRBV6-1	ASSAGQGETGNTIY
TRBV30	AWSGFSSFGTNEKLF
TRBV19	ASSTPLVNQPQH
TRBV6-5	ASSYRLGTGRETQY
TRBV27	ASSPTTDTQY
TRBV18	ASSPPGQGDLAAF
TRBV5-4	ASSTAGVGRYEQY
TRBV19	ASTRDRGGTDTQY
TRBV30	AWSDLGYGYT
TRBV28	ASSVPRGYEQY
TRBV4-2	ASSHPGTQDQPQH
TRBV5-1	ASRDNQETQY
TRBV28	ASSFSLAGGPGELF
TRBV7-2	ASSPGGREAF
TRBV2	ASIRDSPNGYT
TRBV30	AWSVLGSDEKLF
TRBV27	ASSSHLRDRVSSGANVLT
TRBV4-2	ASSQDPSPETQY
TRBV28	ASSLERGYT